This T cell receptor beta chain was identified in a study of blood T cell repertoires in COVID-19. Study-level background: Spain, Italy and the United States supplied samples that represented acute and convalescent COVID-19. Nucleic acid was either cDNA or gDNA, and it came from T cells, B-cell-depleted T cells, or PBMCs.

This clone has more than one count but fewer than ten. The Seattle patients joined while their infection was active and were tracked longitudinally afterward. Authors' analysis steps: Amplified reference gene primers provided the basis for estimating nucleated cell counts. Produced via immunoSEQ multiplex PCR; TCRdb's table is partial and in-frame only. The V and J calls and clone size are taken from that table; D and trimming were inferred from the DNA. This sample has under 350,000 clones, with around 92% found just once. With V trimmed by 3 bases and J by 5 bases, 10 bases remained unmatched. The germline CDR1 and CDR2 sequences are SGHNT and YYREEE (reference sequence). The CDR3 has 16 amino acids.

The clonotype comes from a woman younger than 45 with COVID-19, enrolled during active disease. The chain carries TRBV5-4 and TRBJ2-5; 10 nucleotides match TRBD2. Sequenced sample: peripheral blood. CDR3: CASSSSGGAGLETQYF. CDR3 bases: TGTGCCAGCAGCTCGAGCGGGGGGGCCGGGTTGGAGACCCAGTACTTC.